Presented here are 4 T cell receptor beta chains from one specimen sequenced in a study of Tregs in tolerant kidney transplant recipients. The nonmyeloablative bone marrow transplants came from related graft donors, with transient mixed chimerism. Profiling relied on immunoSEQ multiplex PCR, and the TCRdb table lists in-frame clones only, not all of them. The table shows approximately 60,000 clones, with around 87% occurring only once. This specimen consisted of CD4+ T cells from blood (PBMCs), obtained 6 months after the transplant. The receptors here all came from a human patient who received a combined kidney and bone marrow transplant. The T cells may partly be graft donor cells.

This clone was observed a single time. The chain employs TRBV5-1 and TRBJ2-7; D gene unclear. V was pared by 0 bases and J by 5 bases, with 3 bases between. The germline V gene has CDR1 SGHRS and CDR2 YFSETQ. The CDR3 runs 11 residues. The CDR3 nucleotides are TGCGCCAGCAGCTTGGTCAACGAGCAGTACTTC. Its protein is CASSLVNEQYF.

The CDR3 nucleotides are TGCGCCAGCAGCCCGGAGGGCGGGGGATCAGATACGCAGTATTTT. Its protein product is CASSPEGGGSDTQYF. The rearrangement links TRBV5-1 to TRBJ2-3; the match to TRBD2 covers 7 bases. The V gene's germline CDR1 is SGHRS and CDR2 YFSETQ. J was trimmed by 4 bases and V by 4 bases; bases with no gene match: 9. The length of the CDR3 is 15 residues.

The chain is built from TRBV7-6 and TRBJ2-5, with D perhaps matching TRBD2 (6 bases). Germline CDR1 reads SGHVS; CDR2 reads FNYEAQ. The V end lost 0 bases, the J end lost 2 bases, and 13 bases lay between the germline ends. The CDR3 runs 16 residues. The CDR3 region has the DNA TGTGCCAGCAGCTTAGCCAGGAGGGGTTTTCAAGAGACCCAGTACTTC. It encodes CASSLARRGFQETQYF.

The chain is built from TRBV7-9 and TRBJ2-3; 7 bases are a match to TRBD1. CDR1 and CDR2 (germline): SEHNR, FQNEAQ (reference sequence). The CDR3 consists of 16 residues. V shed 3 bases and J 6 bases; nucleotides not matched to a gene: 12. CDR3 sequence (DNA): TGTGCCAGCAGCTTCTGGACAGGTTCGGGTGGTGATACGCAGTATTTT. Translation gives CASSFWTGSGGDTQYF.